These 3 T cell receptor beta chains share one sample of origin, sequenced in a study of regulatory T cells in long-lasting Graves disease. The authors built TCR beta libraries using iRepertoire HTBI primers and Arm-PCR of CDR3 regions. TCRdb fed the multiplex PCR reads into MiXCR, producing one record per CDR3 protein. Of 540,000 or so distinct CDR3 sequences listed, roughly 13% were seen once; the top ten hold roughly 9.7%. As to time point: newly diagnosed GD, antithyroid drugs for less than 3 months. Construction of the TCR library relied on RNA isolated from PBMCs. These data are also associated with another study on T cells in Graves' hyperthyroidism and ophthalmopathy.

The starting material was peripheral blood mononuclear cells (PBMCs), obtained at new diagnosis, from a patient treated with antithyroid drugs. The source is a man aged 25 to 40 with Graves disease.

The V gene is TRBV7-6, the J gene TRBJ1-6, with D possibly TRBD1 on 6 matching bases. V lost 2 bases and J 7 bases, leaving 12 bases between the germline ends. Germline CDR1 and CDR2: SGHVS and FNYEAQ. This CDR3 is 15 amino acids long. The DNA of the CDR3 is TGTGCCAGCAGCTTAAGACAGGCTCAGAATTCACCCCTCCACTTT. It is translated as CASSLRQAQNSPLHF.

In this sample, this clonotype turned up a few times. The chain is built from TRBV11-2 and TRBJ1-6; D gene ambiguous. The V gene lost 1 base and the J gene lost 6 bases, with 7 bases spanning the gap. The CDR3 is 14 residues long. CDR1 SGHAT and CDR2 FQNNGV come from the germline V gene. The CDR3 region has the DNA TGTGCCAGCAGCTTAGTGGGAGGTAATTCACCCCTCCACTTT. This encodes CASSLVGGNSPLHF.

In its sample, this clonotype was seen many times. The chain links TRBV24-1 to TRBJ1-5; D gene unclear. Germline V gives CDR1 KGHDR, CDR2 SFDVKD. V lost 4 bases and J lost 1, with 13 bases in between. The CDR3 is 16 residues long. CDR3: CATSDAGDLSNQPQHF. CDR3 bases: TGTGCCACCAGTGACGCAGGAGATTTAAGCAATCAGCCCCAGCATTTT.